Given below is one T cell receptor (beta chain) in context. The clone's antigen remains unknown. No base-level quality is on record; no much larger clone is a single base apart. Each collaborating institution followed its own protocols to collect whole blood in K2EDTA tubes. For TCRbeta analysis, collaborators shipped samples in one of three forms: frozen whole blood, isolated PBMCs, or DNA extracted from either of those sample types. The data belong to a study of blood T cell repertoires in COVID-19 (dated by TCRdb to the early 2020s). In terms of the full investigation: Samples from collaborators originated in the United States, Italy and Spain and spanned both the acute and convalescent phases of COVID-19. The dataset comprised deeply sampled blood TCRbeta repertoires from subjects exposed to, actively infected with, or recovered from COVID-19. The samples were drawn from the first 160 participants of the ongoing ImmuneRACE study and from about 1,200 subjects provided by 6 global collaborators. Sample metadata almost always included a de-identified subject ID, COVID-19 status, age in years and sex. The material from the prospective study consisted of cDNA or gDNA derived from T cells, B-cell-depleted T cells, or PBMCs. A freely available public database, intended as a resource for researchers studying the immune response to SARS-CoV-2, is where the repertoires were released. Where HLA class I and class II types were available, the types were taken from metadata supplied by the sample provider, not from assay-based typing.

The investigation overall reported the following: The quantity of clinical and demographic metadata differed by source and by participant and was supplied without curation.

V lost 1 base and J lost 5 bases; the stretch between them is 14 bases long. The CDR3 measures 15 amino acids from cysteine to phenylalanine. Only the CDR3 part of the read is kept: 45 bases, read in frame from the first base. Reading the germline V gene (reference sequence) gives CDR1 LGHDT and CDR2 YNNKEL. TCRbeta CDR3 regions were amplified from genomic DNA using the immunoSEQ Assay, a bias-controlled multiplex PCR. The original pipeline was this. The number of nucleated cells in each sample was estimated by amplification of reference gene primers within the assay. Sequence reads were collapsed and filtered to measure the absolute abundance of every unique TCRbeta CDR3 rearrangement. Productive Simpson clonality was computed per sample as the square root of Simpson's diversity index over productive rearrangements. The clones in this table, taken by TCRdb from immuneACCESS, are in-frame only. Not every clone is retained; where verified, under half of the shortfall comes from an unresolved V gene, and the cause of the rest is unknown. That table gives V, J and clone size, and the DNA gave D and trimming. The table for this sample lists hundreds of thousands of clones; about 85% of them were counted only once. Clones ranked in the top ten supply 3% to 3.5% of the sample.

Recombination connected TRBV3-1 (or the pseudogene TRBV3-2) to TRBJ2-5; TRBD2 could be the D gene, as 5 bases match. The sequence derives from a man in his late teens or twenties with active or convalescent COVID-19. The sample was peripheral blood. The CDR3 protein: CASSQAQPGGETQYF. The DNA sequence follows: TGTGCCAGCAGCCAAGCCCAACCGGGCGGGGAGACCCAGTACTTC.